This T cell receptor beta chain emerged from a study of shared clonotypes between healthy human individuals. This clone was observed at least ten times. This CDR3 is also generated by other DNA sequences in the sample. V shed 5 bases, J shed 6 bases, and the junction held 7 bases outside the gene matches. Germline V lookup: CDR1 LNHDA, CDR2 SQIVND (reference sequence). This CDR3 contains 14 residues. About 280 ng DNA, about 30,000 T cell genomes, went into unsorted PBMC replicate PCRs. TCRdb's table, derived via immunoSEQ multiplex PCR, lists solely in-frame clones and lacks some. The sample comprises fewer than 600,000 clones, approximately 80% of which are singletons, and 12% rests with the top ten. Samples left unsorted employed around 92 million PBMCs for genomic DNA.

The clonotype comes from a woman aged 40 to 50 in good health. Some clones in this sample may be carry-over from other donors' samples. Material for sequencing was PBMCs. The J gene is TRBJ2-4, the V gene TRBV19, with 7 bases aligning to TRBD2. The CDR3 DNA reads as TGTGCCAGTAGTGATGGGAGGGAGGGAAACATTCAGTACTTC. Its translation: CASSDGREGNIQYF.